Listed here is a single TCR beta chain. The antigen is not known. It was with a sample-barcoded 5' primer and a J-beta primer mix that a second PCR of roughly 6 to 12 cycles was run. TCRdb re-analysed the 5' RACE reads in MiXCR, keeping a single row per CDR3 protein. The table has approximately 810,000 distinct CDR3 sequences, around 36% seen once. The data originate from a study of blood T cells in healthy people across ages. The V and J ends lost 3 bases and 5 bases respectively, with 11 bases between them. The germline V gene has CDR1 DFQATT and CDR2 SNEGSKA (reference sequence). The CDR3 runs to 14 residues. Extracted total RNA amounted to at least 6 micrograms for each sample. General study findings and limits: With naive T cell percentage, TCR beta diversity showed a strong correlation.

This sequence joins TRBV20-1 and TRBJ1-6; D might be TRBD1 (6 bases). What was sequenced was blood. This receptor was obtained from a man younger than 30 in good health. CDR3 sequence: CSARAGDHNSPLHF. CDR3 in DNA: TGCAGTGCTAGGGCAGGGGACCATAATTCACCCCTCCACTTT.